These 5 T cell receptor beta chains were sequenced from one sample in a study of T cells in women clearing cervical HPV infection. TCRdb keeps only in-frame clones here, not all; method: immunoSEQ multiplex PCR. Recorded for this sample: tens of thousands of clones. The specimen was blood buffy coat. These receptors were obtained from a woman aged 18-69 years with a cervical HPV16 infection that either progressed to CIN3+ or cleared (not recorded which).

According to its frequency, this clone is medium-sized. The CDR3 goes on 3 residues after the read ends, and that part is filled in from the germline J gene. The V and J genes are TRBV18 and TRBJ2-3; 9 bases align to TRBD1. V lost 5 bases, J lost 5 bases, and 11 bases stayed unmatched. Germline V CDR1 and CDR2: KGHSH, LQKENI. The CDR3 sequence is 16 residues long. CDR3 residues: CASSFPPGQGRDTQYF. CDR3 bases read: TGTGCCAGCTCATTTCCGCCGGGACAGGGTAGAGATACG.

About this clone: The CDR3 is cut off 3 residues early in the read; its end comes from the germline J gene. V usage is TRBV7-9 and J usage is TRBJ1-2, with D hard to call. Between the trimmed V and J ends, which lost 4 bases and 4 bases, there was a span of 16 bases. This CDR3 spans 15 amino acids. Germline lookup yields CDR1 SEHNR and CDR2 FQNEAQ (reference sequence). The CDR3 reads CASSSLGDKAYGYTF. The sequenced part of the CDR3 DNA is TGTGCCAGCAGCTCCTTGGGCGACAAAGCCTATGGC.

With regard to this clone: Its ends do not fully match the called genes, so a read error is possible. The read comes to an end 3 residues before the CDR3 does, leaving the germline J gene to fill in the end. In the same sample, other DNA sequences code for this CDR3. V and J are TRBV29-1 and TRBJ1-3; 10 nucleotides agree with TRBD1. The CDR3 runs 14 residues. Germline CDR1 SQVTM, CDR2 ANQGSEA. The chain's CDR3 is CSAGQGSSGNTIYF. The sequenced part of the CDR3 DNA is TGCAGCGCGGGACAGGGGAGCTCTGGAAACACG.

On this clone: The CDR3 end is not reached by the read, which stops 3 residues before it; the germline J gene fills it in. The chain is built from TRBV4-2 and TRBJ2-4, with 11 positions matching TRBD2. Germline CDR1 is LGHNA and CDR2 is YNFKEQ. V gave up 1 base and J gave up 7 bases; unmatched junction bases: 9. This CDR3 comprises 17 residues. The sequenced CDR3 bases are TGTGCCAGCAGCCAAGGACTAGCGGGGCCATCAGGGAACATT. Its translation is CASSQGLAGPSGNI. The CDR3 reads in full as CASSQGLAGPSGNIQYF.

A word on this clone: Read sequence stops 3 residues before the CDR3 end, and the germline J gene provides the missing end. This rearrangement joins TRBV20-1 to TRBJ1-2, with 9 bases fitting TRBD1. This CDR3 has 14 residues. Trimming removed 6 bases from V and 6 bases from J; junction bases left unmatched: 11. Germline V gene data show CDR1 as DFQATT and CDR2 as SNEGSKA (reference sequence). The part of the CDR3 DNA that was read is TGCAGTGCATTGCTTGCGGACAGGGGAGATGGC. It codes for CSALLADRGDG. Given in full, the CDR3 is CSALLADRGDGYTF.